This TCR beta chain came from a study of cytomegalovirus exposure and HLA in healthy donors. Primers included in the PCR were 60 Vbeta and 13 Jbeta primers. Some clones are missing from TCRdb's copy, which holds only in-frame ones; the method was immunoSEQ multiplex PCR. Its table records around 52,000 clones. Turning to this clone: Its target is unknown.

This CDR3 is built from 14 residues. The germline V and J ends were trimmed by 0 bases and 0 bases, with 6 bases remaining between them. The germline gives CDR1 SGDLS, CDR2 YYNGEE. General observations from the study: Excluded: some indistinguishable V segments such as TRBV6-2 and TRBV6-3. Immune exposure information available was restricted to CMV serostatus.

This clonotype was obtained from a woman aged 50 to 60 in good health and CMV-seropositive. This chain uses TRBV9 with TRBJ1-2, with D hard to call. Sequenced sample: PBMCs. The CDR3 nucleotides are TGTGCCAGCAGCGTAGGCGGAACTAACTATGGCTACACCTTC. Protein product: CASSVGGTNYGYTF.